Shown below are 11 T cell receptor beta chains from a single sample sequenced in a study of blood T cell repertoires in COVID-19. TCRdb keeps only in-frame clones here, not all; method: immunoSEQ multiplex PCR. This table has approximately 100,000 clones, 91% appearing once. The material sequenced was peripheral blood. The receptors derive from a man in his forties or fifties with acute or convalescent COVID-19.

The CDR3 spells CASSPGGGQNYGYTF. As DNA, the CDR3 is TGTGCCAGCAGCCCAGGGGGTGGACAAAACTATGGCTACACCTTC. The chain employs TRBV5-4 and TRBJ1-2, with 7 bases identical to TRBD1. With 4 bases clipped from V and 2 bases from J, the junction kept 8 bases outside the gene matches. CDR1 SGHNT and CDR2 YYREEE come from the germline V gene (reference sequence). This CDR3 has 15 residues.

The rearrangement uses TRBV4-3 and TRBJ1-4; 8 nucleotides align to TRBD1. Germline CDR1 reads LGHNA; CDR2 reads YSLEER. CDR3 length: 15 residues. The junction had 2 bases not matched to a gene; V was cut back by 1 base and J by 4 bases. The CDR3 is CASSQGDRLNEKLFF. The CDR3 DNA follows: TGCGCCAGCAGCCAAGGGGACAGGCTTAATGAAAAACTGTTTTTT.

The chain combines TRBV14 with TRBJ1-2, with 8 bases fitting TRBD1. CDR3 size: 16 residues. The V gene's germline CDR1 is SGHDN and CDR2 FVKESK. V shed 0 bases, J shed 1 base, and the junction held 4 bases outside the gene matches. DNA of the CDR3: TGTGCCAGCAGCCAAGACCAGGGGGCGCGTAACTATGGCTACACCTTC. It encodes CASSQDQGARNYGYTF.

The chain has TRBV11-2 and TRBJ2-1, with 10 bases matching TRBD2. Germline assignment: CDR1 SGHAT and CDR2 FQNNGV. The CDR3 is 17 residues long. Trimming removed 4 bases from V and 2 bases from J; junction bases left unmatched: 8. The CDR3 reads CASSYSLAGGPYNEQFF. CDR3 DNA: TGTGCCAGCAGCTATAGCTTAGCGGGGGGCCCCTACAATGAGCAGTTCTTC.

This sequence joins TRBV19 and TRBJ2-7; D might be TRBD2 (6 bases). The V gene lost 2 bases and the J gene lost 5 bases, with 16 bases spanning the gap. The germline gives CDR1 LNHDA, CDR2 SQIVND (reference sequence). This CDR3 has 15 amino acids. CDR3 in amino acids: CASSINRGYRNEQYF. The CDR3 nucleotides are TGTGCCAGTAGTATAAACCGGGGGTACAGAAACGAGCAGTACTTC.

The rearrangement uses TRBV5-4 and TRBJ1-2; D is perhaps TRBD1 (6 bases). The CDR3 is 13 amino acids. Per the germline V gene, CDR1 is SGHNT and CDR2 is YYREEE (reference sequence). The germline V and J ends were trimmed by 4 bases and 5 bases, with 12 bases remaining between them. This CDR3 reads CASSVDSSYGYTF. The CDR3 DNA reads TGTGCCAGCAGCGTGGACAGTTCATATGGCTACACCTTC.

The chain couples TRBV11-3 to TRBJ1-1; D is undetermined. Germline CDR1 reads SGHNT; CDR2 reads YENEEA. The CDR3 extends over 13 amino acids. V was pared by 3 bases and J by 0 bases, with 5 bases between. The CDR3 protein is CASSLQLNTEAFF. The CDR3 DNA sequence: TGTGCCAGCAGCTTGCAGTTGAACACTGAAGCTTTCTTT.

This chain's CDR3 is CASSSPRGYYGYTF. The DNA for the CDR3 is TGTGCCAGCAGTTCCCCCAGGGGGTACTATGGCTACACCTTC. This chain joins TRBV6-6 and TRBJ1-2, with 7 positions matching TRBD1. This CDR3 has 14 residues. J was trimmed by 3 bases and V by 4 bases; bases with no gene match: 5. CDR1 and CDR2 (germline): MNHNY, SVGAGI (reference sequence).

V gene TRBV7-9 combines with J gene TRBJ1-5; 7 nucleotides match TRBD1. CDR3 length: 15 amino acids. CDR1 is SEHNR, CDR2 FQNEAQ, per germline (reference sequence). Trimming at V came to 2 bases and at J to 5 bases, leaving 6 bases not matched to a gene. The chain's CDR3 is CASSLSEGGYQPQHF. The CDR3 DNA reads as TGTGCCAGCAGCTTAAGTGAAGGGGGCTATCAGCCCCAGCATTTT. Using reference TRBV7-9 and TRBJ1-5 for the parts outside the CDR3, the full variable domain is DTGVSQNPRHKITKRGQNVTFRCDPISEHNRLYWYRQTLGQGPEFLTYFQNEAQLEKSRLLSDRFSAERPKGSFSTLEIQRTEQGDSAMYLCASSLSEGGYQPQHFGDGTRLSIL.

The V gene is TRBV4-1, the J gene TRBJ2-1, with D perhaps matching TRBD2 (6 bases). Germline V gene sequence: CDR1 MGHRA, CDR2 YSYEKL. The CDR3 consists of 13 residues. Trimming left V 4 bases short and J 7 bases short, with 11 bases between. CDR3 sequence reads: CASSLGGWNEQFF. CDR3 bases: TGCGCCAGCAGCCTCGGAGGGTGGAATGAGCAGTTCTTC.

V and J are TRBV7-2 and TRBJ1-2; unclear D gene. Trimming stripped 1 base from V and 5 bases from J, with 14 bases between. The CDR3 is made up of 15 amino acids. CDR1 and CDR2 from the germline V gene are SGHTA and FQGNSA. The CDR3 bases are TGTGCCAGCAGCTTAGTGGTGATGACTGTTTATGGCTACACCTTC. Its protein is CASSLVVMTVYGYTF.